A selection of T cell receptor beta chains follows, all from one sample in a study of radiotherapy plus CTLA-4 blockade in lung cancer. Produced via immunoSEQ multiplex PCR; TCRdb's table is partial and in-frame only. The table shows about 100,000 clones, with about four fifths occurring only once. Sequences were derived from peripheral blood, sampled from a patient treated with radiotherapy plus ipilimumab. Receptors originate from a human donor with non-small cell lung cancer who had stable disease on radiotherapy plus ipilimumab. The CDR3 runs from the conserved cysteine through the conserved F or W. D genes are given only for firm matches. Some rows mark clone size as missing; the rest say once, few, many or name a class of expanded clone.

v_call	clone_size	cdr3_length	j_call	d_call	cdr3_nt	cdr3_aa
TRBV7-9	.	16	TRBJ1-4	TRBD1	TGTGCCAGCAGCCCTCGGGACAGGGGGACTAATGAAAAACTGTTTTTT	CASSPRDRGTNEKLFF
TRBV6-1	few	15	TRBJ2-5	TRBD1	TGTGCCACCGTTCCCGGGACAGGGCACCAAGAGACCCAGTACTTC	CATVPGTGHQETQYF
TRBV29-1	.	13	TRBJ1-4	.	TGCAGCGTTGTTGGATCAGGCTCAAGGAAACTGTTTTTT	CSVVGSGSRKLFF
TRBV7-3	.	14	TRBJ1-2	TRBD1	TGTGCCAGCAGCTTGAACAGGGGTCGGGATGGCTACACCTTC	CASSLNRGRDGYTF
TRBV5-8	.	17	TRBJ1-5	.	TGTGCCAGCAGCTTGTTGGGACCGCTTTTGAGCAATCAGCCCCAGCATTTT	CASSLLGPLLSNQPQHF
TRBV28	.	15	TRBJ1-5	.	TGTGCCAGCAGTTTATCCTCCGGGCAGAATCAGCCCCAGCATTTT	CASSLSSGQNQPQHF
TRBV27	.	15	TRBJ2-2	.	TGTGCCACCAGGGGTCTGCCGATGAAGACCGGGGAGCTGTTTTTT	CATRGLPMKTGELFF
TRBV10-3	.	17	TRBJ1-5	TRBD1	TGTGCCATCAGTGAGTCGGTGGGGACAGGAAACAATCAGCCCCAGCATTTT	CAISESVGTGNNQPQHF
TRBV5-1	.	16	TRBJ2-2	TRBD1	TGCGCCAGCAGCCTGGTAACAGGGGTCCCCACCGGGGAGCTGTTTTTT	CASSLVTGVPTGELFF
TRBV7-9	.	15	TRBJ1-2	.	TGTGCCAGCAGCTTTATGGGGCCCTCTAACTATGGCTACACCTTC	CASSFMGPSNYGYTF
TRBV9	.	16	TRBJ2-7	TRBD1	TGTGCCAGCAGCGTAGGATATCGGGGACAGGGGTACGAGCAGTACTTC	CASSVGYRGQGYEQYF
TRBV19	.	15	TRBJ1-3	.	TGTGCCAGTAGTACTACAGGTCAAACTGGAAACACCATATATTTT	CASSTTGQTGNTIYF
TRBV7-8	.	15	TRBJ2-2	.	TGTGCCAGCAGCTTATATTCCACGAACACCGGGGAGCTGTTTTTT	CASSLYSTNTGELFF
TRBV27	.	15	TRBJ2-1	TRBD1	TGTGCCAGCAGTTCCACCGGGACAGGCTACAATGAGCAGTTCTTC	CASSSTGTGYNEQFF
TRBV4-1	.	14	TRBJ2-7	TRBD2	TGCGCCAGCAGCCCGACTAGCGCAAACTACGAGCAGTACTTC	CASSPTSANYEQYF
TRBV6-1	.	11	TRBJ1-3	.	TGTGCCCTCACGACTGGAAACACCATATATTTT	CALTTGNTIYF
TRBV7-2	.	12	TRBJ2-7	.	TGTGCCAGCAGCGTGAGTACCTACGAGCAGTACTTC	CASSVSTYEQYF
TRBV6-1	.	13	TRBJ1-5	.	TGTGCCAGCGCGGACGGACGCAATCAGCCCCAGCATTTT	CASADGRNQPQHF
TRBV11-1	.	15	TRBJ2-7	.	TGTGCCAGCAGCTTAGGCTTGAGTATGGTCTACGAGCAGTACTTC	CASSLGLSMVYEQYF
TRBV29-1	.	14	TRBJ2-7	.	TGCAGCGTTGAGAGGCGGGATTCTACCTACGAGCAGTACTTC	CSVERRDSTYEQYF
TRBV9	.	14	TRBJ2-7	.	TGTGCCAGCAGCGTAGATCCGGGGTCCTGCGAGCAGTACTTC	CASSVDPGSCEQYF
TRBV27	.	17	TRBJ2-3	TRBD2	TGTGCCAGCAGTGTACCGGCTCGACTAGCGGGCAGAGATACGCAGTATTTT	CASSVPARLAGRDTQYF
TRBV18	.	15	TRBJ2-3	.	TGTGCCAGCTCACCGACAAGTGCAGGGACAGATACGCAGTATTTT	CASSPTSAGTDTQYF
TRBV7-9	once	14	TRBJ1-4	.	TGTGCCAGCAGCTTCGGGGTTCTTAATGAAAAACTGTTTTTT	CASSFGVLNEKLFF
TRBV28	.	16	TRBJ2-7	TRBD2	TGTGCCAGCAGTTTATCCCCGGGAGGGCGGTTAGGGGAGCAGTACTTC	CASSLSPGGRLGEQYF
TRBV9	.	14	TRBJ1-6	TRBD1	TGTGCCAGCAGCATCGACAGGGATAATTCACCCCTCCACTTT	CASSIDRDNSPLHF
TRBV6-6	.	14	TRBJ1-5	.	TGTGCCAGCAGTTACAGGAGGAGCAATCAGCCCCAGCATTTT	CASSYRRSNQPQHF
TRBV2	once	14	TRBJ2-3	.	TGTGCCAGCACCCTGAGGGGACTCACAGATACGCAGTATTTT	CASTLRGLTDTQYF
TRBV7-8	few	15	TRBJ1-4	TRBD1	TGTGCCAGCAGCTTAGACAGGGGTCTTAATGAAAAACTGTTTTTT	CASSLDRGLNEKLFF
TRBV18	.	12	TRBJ2-3	.	TGTGCCAGCTCACCGATCACAGATACGCAGTATTTT	CASSPITDTQYF
TRBV5-1	.	14	TRBJ1-1	.	TGCGCCAGCAAAACGACTCCGGGGAACACTGAAGCTTTCTTT	CASKTTPGNTEAFF
TRBV7-9	.	12	TRBJ1-2	.	TGTGCCAGCAGCCCCCAGGGTTATGGCTACACCTTC	CASSPQGYGYTF
TRBV25-1	.	16	TRBJ1-6	TRBD1	TGTGCCAGCAGTGAATATATGGGACAGGATAATTCACCCCTCCACTTT	CASSEYMGQDNSPLHF
TRBV29-1	once	11	TRBJ1-1	TRBD1	TGCAGCGCAACTGGACAGGGCGAAGCTTTCTTT	CSATGQGEAFF
TRBV18	.	15	TRBJ1-1	TRBD1	TGTGCCAGCTCATGGGACGGGACAGGGAAAACTGAAGCTTTCTTT	CASSWDGTGKTEAFF
TRBV7-9	.	14	TRBJ1-1	TRBD1	TGTGCCAGCAGCTACGGACAGGGGAACACTGAAGCTTTCTTT	CASSYGQGNTEAFF
TRBV9	once	15	TRBJ1-3	.	TGTGCCAGCAGCGTAACAACAGGGTCTGGAAACACCATATATTTT	CASSVTTGSGNTIYF
TRBV5-1	.	16	TRBJ2-2	.	TGCGCCAGCAGCTTGGGGAGCGCTATGAACACCGGGGAGCTGTTTTTT	CASSLGSAMNTGELFF
TRBV29-1	once	16	TRBJ2-3	.	TGCAGCGTTGATGGGGGGCCTAGCGGTCTCACAGATACGCAGTATTTT	CSVDGGPSGLTDTQYF
TRBV7-9	.	15	TRBJ2-7	TRBD2	TGTGCCAGCAGCTCCCCCCAGCGGGAGAGGGACGAGCAGTACTTC	CASSSPQRERDEQYF
TRBV4-1	.	19	TRBJ2-1	.	TGCGCCAGCAGCCAAGCGCTGGGTGTGGGGGGGGCCACCTACAATGAGCAGTTCTTC	CASSQALGVGGATYNEQFF
TRBV7-7	.	14	TRBJ2-5	.	TGTGCCAGCAGCTTAGCGCGTATACAAGAGACCCAGTACTTC	CASSLARIQETQYF
TRBV28	.	13	TRBJ1-1	.	TGTGCCAGCAGCCCTAGGGCGCACCTTGAAGCTTTCTTT	CASSPRAHLEAFF
TRBV6-5	.	15	TRBJ2-7	.	TGTGCCAGCGGACATACAGGGCTTAGCTCCTACGAGCAGTACTTC	CASGHTGLSSYEQYF
TRBV15	.	16	TRBJ1-5	TRBD1	TGTGCCACCAGCACTGCGGGACAGGGCTCAAGTCAGCCCCAGCATTTT	CATSTAGQGSSQPQHF
TRBV28	.	15	TRBJ2-2	.	TGTGCCAGCAGACCAGCTGGGGTGAACACCGGGGAGCTGTTTTTT	CASRPAGVNTGELFF
TRBV18	.	12	TRBJ2-7	.	TGTGCCAGCTCACCACCGGGTAACGAGCAGTACTTC	CASSPPGNEQYF
TRBV5-1	.	15	TRBJ1-5	TRBD1	TGCGCCAGCAGCCCCTGGACAGGGCAGGGTCAGCCCCAGCATTTT	CASSPWTGQGQPQHF
TRBV6-6	.	11	TRBJ2-1	TRBD1	TGTGCCAGCACCAACCGGGACAGGAAGCTCTTC	CASTNRDRKLF
TRBV6-1	.	15	TRBJ1-1	.	TGTGCCAGCAGCCCCCTCGGCTCCGGGGAATTTGAAGCTTTCTTT	CASSPLGSGEFEAFF
TRBV5-1	.	11	TRBJ2-5	.	TGCGCCAGCAGCTTGGTGGAGACCCAGTACTTC	CASSLVETQYF
TRBV19	once	13	TRBJ1-2	.	TGTGCCAGTAGTATAGCGCCTGGATATGGCTACACCTTC	CASSIAPGYGYTF